This T cell receptor beta chain was sequenced for a study of regulatory T cells in long-lasting Graves disease. Findings of the study overall: Public clonotype sharing was higher in persistent than newly diagnosed patients. The study found lower TCR diversity in persistent Graves' patients than in newly diagnosed ones.

Trimming pared 3 bases from V and 4 bases from J, leaving 16 bases between. The germline gives CDR1 SGHRS, CDR2 YFSETQ. The length of the CDR3 is 15 residues. This sample's time point: newly diagnosed GD, antithyroid drugs for less than 3 months. PBMCs provided the RNA from which the TCR library was made. Remarks on this clonotype: Its antigen is unknown.

Assembly of TCR beta libraries relied on iRepertoire HTBI primers together with Arm-PCR of CDR3 regions. MiXCR was run by TCRdb on the multiplex PCR reads, yielding one entry per CDR3 protein. The table includes some 600,000 distinct CDR3 sequences, 16% detected once. These data were likewise used in another study, on T cells in Graves' hyperthyroidism and ophthalmopathy. As that report states: Over 18 months, lack of ophthalmopathy progression marked Graves' hyperthyroidism as stable.

The sequences come from peripheral blood mononuclear cells (PBMCs), collected at new diagnosis, from a patient treated with antithyroid drugs. The receptor was derived from a young man with Graves disease. The chain links TRBV5-1 to TRBJ2-5, with D possibly being TRBD1 or TRBD2 (5 bases each). The CDR3, as DNA: TGCGCCAGCAGCTCTACCGGGACGGAGTCAGAGACCCAGTACTTC. Amino acids: CASSSTGTESETQYF.